One T cell receptor (beta chain) is described in this entry. As yet, its antigen is unknown. This CDR3 has 18 amino acids. V lost 5 bases, J lost 5 bases, and 16 bases stayed unmatched. The germline CDR1 and CDR2 sequences are SGHAT and FQNNGV. The data derive from a study of T-cell memory formation after mild COVID-19. In the study overall: TCR clusters were mostly donor specific.

Regarding the study as a whole: What remained unconfirmed was the SARS-CoV-2 specificity of second-wave clones peaking on day 37. Some responding clones appeared in pre-infection memory, suggesting cross-reactive memory joined. A second wave expanding day 15 to 37 was CD4+-biased; contracting clones were balanced.

TCRdb passed the 5' RACE reads through MiXCR, listing each CDR3 protein once. The sample yields about 470,000 distinct CDR3 sequences, approximately 25% seen once. The chain couples TRBV11-2 to TRBJ2-2; 8 bases map to TRBD2. This clonotype was obtained from an adult woman who had mild COVID-19 (a few samples of this study predate the infection). Cell type and time point are not known. Input material: PBMCs or a T cell subset sorted from them (not recorded which). CDR3: CASSLPGVSGKETGELFF. CDR3 DNA sequence: TGTGCCAGCAGCCTACCCGGGGTTAGCGGGAAGGAGACCGGGGAGCTGTTTTTT. The entire variable domain, with the rest obtained from reference TRBV11-2 and TRBJ2-2, is as follows: EAGVAQSPRYKIIEKRQSVAFWCNPISGHATLYWYQQILGQGPKLLIQFQNNGVVDDSQLPKDRFSAERLKGVDSTLKIQPAKLEDSAVYLCASSLPGVSGKETGELFFGEGSRLTVL.